Sequencing of this TCR beta chain was carried out in a study of T cell responses to AZD1222 COVID-19 vaccine. Study overall: Second doses that came at about 4 or about 12 weeks were put together.

General study findings and limits: Clonal diversity was possibly underestimated; the donors were predominantly white British and more often female. There were vaccine-associated CD4 TCRs across spike, dominant at 160-218 and 743-854.

Clones were read by immunoSEQ multiplex PCR, and TCRdb kept only the in-frame ones, dropping some. The profile shows roughly 65,000 clones, 88% of them singletons. Germline V gene lookup returns CDR1 LGHDT and CDR2 YNNKEL (reference sequence). J was trimmed by 4 bases and V by 4 bases; bases with no gene match: 4. The CDR3 contains 14 residues. To note about this clone: Antigen unknown.

The specimen comprised peripheral blood, sampled on day 0 of AZD1222 vaccination. The receptor's source is an adult in good health. This sequence joins TRBV3-1 (or the pseudogene TRBV3-2) and TRBJ1-1; 9 nucleotides align to TRBD1. The CDR3 DNA follows: TGTGCCAGCAGCCTCGGACAGGGGCTCACTGAAGCTTTCTTT. It is translated as CASSLGQGLTEAFF.